The 22 T cell receptor beta chains below were found in one sample sequenced in a study of identical twins. TCRdb re-derived calls from the 5' RACE reads in MiXCR, one entry per CDR3 protein. The sample yields under 400,000 distinct CDR3 sequences, around 9.7% seen once. Sequenced input: naive T cells sorted from blood. These receptors came from a woman in her forties or fifties in good health.

This clonotype was detected many times. The chain links TRBV20-1 to TRBJ2-1; D ambiguous. V lost 0 bases to trimming and J lost 0 bases, with 9 bases between them. The length of the CDR3 is 15 residues. Germline V gene sequence: CDR1 DFQATT, CDR2 SNEGSKA (reference sequence). Here the CDR3 DNA reads TGCAGTGCTAGAGATCGCGATCTCTCCTACAATGAGCAGTTCTTC. Protein: CSARDRDLSYNEQFF.

This clonotype was seen repeatedly, ten times or more. This chain links TRBV5-1 with TRBJ2-3, with D possibly matching TRBD2 (6 bases). CDR3 length: 12 residues. Trimming took off 7 bases at V and 5 bases at J, with 11 bases between the two ends. Germline V gene sequence: CDR1 SGHRS, CDR2 YFSETQ. Here the CDR3 reads CASRDGGDTQYF. In DNA, the CDR3 is TGCGCCAGCCGCGACGGGGGAGATACGCAGTATTTT.

This chain joins TRBV29-1 and TRBJ2-1; no clear D. The CDR3 is made up of 14 amino acids. Germline assignment: CDR1 SQVTM and CDR2 ANQGSEA. The V gene lost 5 bases and the J gene lost 2 bases, with 13 bases spanning the gap. CDR3 residues: CSVLSLGPYNEQFF. As DNA, the CDR3 is TGCAGCGTTCTTTCCCTTGGTCCCTACAATGAGCAGTTCTTC.

Concerning this clonotype: This sequence may be a read error, since a much larger clone differs from it by one base. The chain combines TRBV12-3 or TRBV12-4 with TRBJ2-1; D is perhaps TRBD2 (7 bases). CDR3 length: 14 amino acids. The CDR3 coding sequence is TGTGCCAGCGGGGGGGGCCCCTTAAACAATGACCAGTTCTTC. It codes for CASGGGPLNNDQFF.

The CDR3 region is CASSQDRGTGRTAYNEQFF. Here the CDR3 DNA reads TGTGCCAGCAGCCAAGATAGAGGGACAGGGCGAACGGCCTACAATGAGCAGTTCTTC. This chain links TRBV14 with TRBJ2-1, with 9 bases lining up with TRBD1. V shed 0 bases and J 2 bases; nucleotides not matched to a gene: 11. The CDR3 is 19 residues long. Germline CDR1 reads SGHDN; CDR2 reads FVKESK.

The chain couples TRBV7-9 to TRBJ1-4; TRBD1 matches 8 bases. V lost 5 bases and J lost 6; bases outside the gene matches: 5. The CDR3 is 14 residues long. Germline V gene data show CDR1 as SEHNR and CDR2 as FQNEAQ (reference sequence). The CDR3 region is CASSPGQAYEKLFF. CDR3 sequence (DNA): TGTGCCAGCAGCCCGGGACAGGCTTATGAAAAACTGTTTTTT. Complete variable domain (other parts from reference TRBV7-9 and TRBJ1-4): DTGVSQNPRHKITKRGQNVTFRCDPISEHNRLYWYRQTLGQGPEFLTYFQNEAQLEKSRLLSDRFSAERPKGSFSTLEIQRTEQGDSAMYLCASSPGQAYEKLFFGSGTQLSVL.

The rearrangement uses TRBV29-1 and TRBJ2-5, with 9 positions matching TRBD2. The CDR3 is 14 residues long. J gave up 1 base and V 4 bases, and 4 bases lay outside the gene matches. Germline V lookup: CDR1 SQVTM, CDR2 ANQGSEA. DNA for the CDR3: TGCAGCGTTGTCCTAGCGGGGATCCAAGAGACCCAGTACTTC. It is translated as CSVVLAGIQETQYF.

This chain links TRBV6-6 with TRBJ2-1; D is possibly TRBD1 (6 bases). Trimming stripped 5 bases from V and 9 bases from J, with 14 bases between. The CDR3 runs to 13 residues. Germline V gene sequence: CDR1 MNHNY, CDR2 SVGAGI (reference sequence). The CDR3 coding sequence is TGTGCCAGCAGTCCAGACAGGCGAGGTGAGCAGTTCTTC. Amino acids: CASSPDRRGEQFF.

Points on this clonotype: The junction departs from the called germline gene at one end, perhaps through a read error. The V gene is TRBV18, the J gene TRBJ1-1; no definite D call. The CDR3 totals 15 residues. CDR1 is KGHSH and CDR2 is LQKENI in the germline V gene. This chain's CDR3 is CDSSPGAVGNTEAFF. Here the CDR3 DNA reads TGTGACAGCTCACCGGGAGCGGTGGGGAACACTGAAGCTTTCTTT.

This clonotype was recorded a few times. V is TRBV27 and J is TRBJ2-3; the D is unclear. The CDR3 is 16 amino acids. Trimming took off 2 bases at V and 4 bases at J, with 16 bases between the two ends. Germline V gene data show CDR1 as MNHEY and CDR2 as SMNVEV (reference sequence). This CDR3 is CASSLILAASADTQYF. CDR3 nucleotides: TGTGCCAGCAGTTTAATTTTGGCAGCGAGTGCAGATACGCAGTATTTT.

In its sample, this clonotype was seen a few times. The J gene is TRBJ2-5, the V gene TRBV18; possibly TRBD2 for D (6 bases). Trimming took 10 bases from V and 5 from J, leaving 17 bases between them. The CDR3 totals 13 residues. Germline-derived CDR1 and CDR2 are KGHSH and LQKENI. The CDR3 region is CATQGGTRETQYF. The CDR3 DNA reads as TGTGCCACCCAGGGCGGGACGCGGGAGACCCAGTACTTC.

This sequence joins TRBV5-1 and TRBJ1-5; no definite D call. Germline lookup yields CDR1 SGHRS and CDR2 YFSETQ. The CDR3 runs to 13 residues. Trimming left V 5 bases short and J 5 bases short, with 11 bases between. This CDR3 reads CASRVADHQPQHF. The CDR3 DNA sequence: TGCGCCAGCAGGGTAGCAGACCATCAGCCCCAGCATTTT.

The chain is built from TRBV4-1 and TRBJ1-1; D not certain. The CDR3 covers 15 residues. V gave up 3 bases and J gave up 7 bases, with 18 bases separating them. CDR1 is MGHRA and CDR2 is YSYEKL in the germline V gene. CDR3 protein: CASSHGGSAAGEAFF. CDR3 in DNA: TGCGCCAGCAGCCATGGCGGGAGTGCCGCTGGTGAAGCTTTCTTT.

This clonotype has only a few counts. The chain links TRBV12-3 or TRBV12-4 to TRBJ2-3, with TRBD2 matching 11 bases. CDR3 size: 17 residues. Trimming took 6 bases from V and 5 from J; bases not matched to a gene: 13. The CDR3 DNA reads as TGTGCCAGCAGCCTTCGACTAGCGGGGAGGGGAGTAGATACGCAGTATTTT. Translating gives CASSLRLAGRGVDTQYF.

V is TRBV25-1 and J is TRBJ2-2; 7 positions match TRBD2. This CDR3 has 15 residues. The ends lost 6 bases at V and 5 bases at J; junction bases unmatched: 9. Germline loops: CDR1 MGHDK, CDR2 SYGVNS. CDR3 DNA sequence: TGTGCCAGCAGGGGCGCGGGAGAACGTACCGGGGAGCTGTTTTTT. Residues: CASRGAGERTGELFF.

V is TRBV2 and J is TRBJ2-2; TRBD1 matches 7 bases. CDR1 SNHLY and CDR2 FYNNEI come from the germline V gene. The CDR3 is made up of 18 amino acids. Unmatched junction bases numbered 15, after V lost 3 bases and J lost 5 bases. The CDR3 sequence: CASSDPVRGWTRTGELFF. As DNA, the CDR3 is TGTGCCAGCAGTGATCCAGTCAGGGGGTGGACGCGGACCGGGGAGCTGTTTTTT.

This chain connects TRBV9 to TRBJ2-1, with 8 bases matching TRBD2. The CDR3 consists of 15 residues. V dropped 3 bases and J dropped 2; count of bases not matched to a gene: 4. CDR1 and CDR2 from the germline V gene are SGDLS and YYNGEE. The CDR3 nucleotides read TGTGCCAGCAGCGCAAGCGGGAGCCCCTACAATGAGCAGTTCTTC. Protein: CASSASGSPYNEQFF.

A few counts support this clonotype. The chain employs TRBV20-1 and TRBJ2-3; 9 bases align to TRBD2. The V segment lost 5 bases and the J segment 4 bases; nucleotides outside the gene matches: 7. CDR3 length: 14 residues. In germline, CDR1 is DFQATT, CDR2 SNEGSKA (reference sequence). The CDR3 reads CSALSGSEADTQYF. The CDR3 DNA reads TGCAGTGCTCTTAGCGGGAGCGAAGCAGATACGCAGTATTTT.

This clonotype has a handful of counts. The chain links TRBV20-1 to TRBJ1-2; D is uncertain. CDR3 size: 12 residues. Germline CDR1 and CDR2: DFQATT and SNEGSKA (reference sequence). Trimming left V 1 base short and J 4 bases short, with 7 bases between. The CDR3 reads CSARADPYGYTF. CDR3 DNA: TGCAGTGCTAGAGCGGACCCCTATGGCTACACCTTC.

This clonotype was counted only a few times. The rearrangement links TRBV6-5 to TRBJ2-2, with 9 bases lining up with TRBD1. Per the germline V gene, CDR1 is MNHEY and CDR2 is SVGAGI. The V and J ends lost 7 bases and 7 bases, in that order; junction bases with no gene match: 10. This CDR3 spans 15 amino acids. For the CDR3, the DNA is TGTGCCAGCAACCTGGACGGGACAGGGTTCGGGGAGCTGTTTTTT. As protein: CASNLDGTGFGELFF.

This clonotype was detected many times. The chain recombines TRBV29-1 with TRBJ2-7, with a possible D match to TRBD2 (5 bases). The length of the CDR3 is 13 residues. V was pared by 2 bases and J by 3 bases, with 11 bases between. Germline V gene lookup returns CDR1 SQVTM and CDR2 ANQGSEA. Here the CDR3 DNA reads TGCAGCGTTGAATTAGACGGGATCTACGAGCAGTACTTC. Translating it yields CSVELDGIYEQYF.

The V and J genes are TRBV11-2 and TRBJ1-1; D is perhaps TRBD1 (6 bases). The CDR3 length is 15 residues. Trimming took off 3 bases at V and 3 bases at J, with 14 bases between the two ends. Germline CDR1 and CDR2: SGHAT and FQNNGV. The CDR3, as DNA: TGTGCCAGCAGCTTCCTTCGGGGGCGACACACTGAAGCTTTCTTT. Its protein product is CASSFLRGRHTEAFF. The full variable domain, completed using reference TRBV11-2 and TRBJ1-1, is EAGVAQSPRYKIIEKRQSVAFWCNPISGHATLYWYQQILGQGPKLLIQFQNNGVVDDSQLPKDRFSAERLKGVDSTLKIQPAKLEDSAVYLCASSFLRGRHTEAFFGQGTRLTVV.